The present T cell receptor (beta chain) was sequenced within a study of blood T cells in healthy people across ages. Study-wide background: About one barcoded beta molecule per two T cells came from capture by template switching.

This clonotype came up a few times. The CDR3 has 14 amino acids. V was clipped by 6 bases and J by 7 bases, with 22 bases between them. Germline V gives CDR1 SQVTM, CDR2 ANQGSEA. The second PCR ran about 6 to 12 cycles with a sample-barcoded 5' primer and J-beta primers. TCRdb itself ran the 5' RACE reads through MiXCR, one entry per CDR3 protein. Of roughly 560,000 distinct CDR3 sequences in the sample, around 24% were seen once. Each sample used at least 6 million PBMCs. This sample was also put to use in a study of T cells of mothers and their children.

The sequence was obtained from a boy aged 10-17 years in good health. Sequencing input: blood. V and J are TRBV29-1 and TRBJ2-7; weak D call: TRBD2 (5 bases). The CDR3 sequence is CSVVLRSGPGEQYF. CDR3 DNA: TGCAGCGTCGTCCTACGGTCCGGACCGGGGGAGCAGTACTTC.